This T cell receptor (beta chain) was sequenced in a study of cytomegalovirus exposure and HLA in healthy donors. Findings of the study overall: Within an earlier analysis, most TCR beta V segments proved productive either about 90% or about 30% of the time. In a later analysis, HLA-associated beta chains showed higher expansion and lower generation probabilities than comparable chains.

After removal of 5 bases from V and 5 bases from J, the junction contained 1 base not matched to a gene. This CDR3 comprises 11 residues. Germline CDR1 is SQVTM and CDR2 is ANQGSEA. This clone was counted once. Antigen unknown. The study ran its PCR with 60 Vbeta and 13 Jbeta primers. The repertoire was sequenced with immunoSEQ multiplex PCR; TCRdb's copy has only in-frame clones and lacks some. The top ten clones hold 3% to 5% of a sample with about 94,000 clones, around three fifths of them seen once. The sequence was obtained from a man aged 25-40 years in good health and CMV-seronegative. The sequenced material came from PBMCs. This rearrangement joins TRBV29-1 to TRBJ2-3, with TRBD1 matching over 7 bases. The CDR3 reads CSVNRGDTQYF. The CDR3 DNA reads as TGCAGCGTTAACAGGGGAGATACGCAGTATTTT.